The rows below give T cell receptor beta chains drawn from one sample of a study of T cells in Graves' hyperthyroidism and ophthalmopathy. TCRdb used MiXCR to reprocess the multiplex PCR reads, holding one entry per CDR3 protein. This table holds around 600,000 distinct CDR3 sequences, around 14% found once. The sequenced sample was blood. The receptors were gathered from a woman aged 25 to 45 with Graves' hyperthyroidism. Both conserved end residues are part of each CDR3. Each record gives: V gene, J gene, clone size, D gene, CDR3 protein, CDR3 DNA. The D gene is left open where the match is weak. Rows may omit the clone size; those that give it use once, few, many or a size class.

>TRBV14|TRBJ2-1|few|NA
CASSQDVESSYNEQFF
TGTGCCAGCAGCCAAGATGTGGAAAGCTCCTACAATGAGCAGTTCTTC
>TRBV9|TRBJ1-1|NA|NA
CASSVDGASNTEAFF
TGTGCCAGCAGCGTAGATGGGGCCTCGAACACTGAAGCTTTCTTT
>TRBV12-3/TRBV12-4|TRBJ2-1|many|NA
CASSLESPEQFF
TGTGCCAGCAGTTTAGAATCTCCCGAGCAGTTCTTC
>TRBV7-9|TRBJ2-1|many|TRBD2
CASTQAGLAYYEQFF
TGTGCCAGCACCCAAGCCGGACTAGCGTACTATGAGCAGTTCTTC
>TRBV6-1|TRBJ1-3|NA|NA
CASLDALRLRNTIYF
TGTGCCAGCCTCGATGCACTGCGCCTTCGAAACACCATATATTTT
>TRBV6-1|TRBJ2-5|many|NA
CASSRDNQETQYF
TGTGCCAGCAGTAGGGACAACCAAGAGACCCAGTACTTC
>TRBV18|TRBJ2-1|NA|TRBD2
CASSPPRTSGLGKDEQFF
TGTGCCAGCTCACCACCGCGGACTAGCGGATTAGGAAAGGATGAGCAGTTCTTC
>TRBV27|TRBJ2-5|many|NA
CASRVGPQETQYF
TGTGCCAGCAGGGTAGGGCCCCAGGAGACCCAGTACTTC
>TRBV7-9|TRBJ2-5|NA|NA
CASSPLTAKTQETQYF
TGTGCCAGCAGCCCCCTGACAGCGAAAACCCAAGAGACCCAGTACTTC
>TRBV18|TRBJ2-2|few|NA
CASSPGAAGELFF
TGTGCCAGCTCACCCGGGGCGGCCGGGGAGCTGTTTTTT
>TRBV5-1|TRBJ2-1|NA|TRBD2
CASSLVPPSGSENEQFF
TGCGCCAGCAGCTTGGTCCCCCCTAGCGGGAGCGAAAATGAGCAGTTCTTC
>TRBV6-8|TRBJ2-7|few|NA
CASSYSRHSQRYEQYF
TGTGCCAGCAGTTACTCGAGACACTCTCAGCGCTACGAGCAGTACTTC
>TRBV24-1|TRBJ2-1|many|TRBD2
CATSGLAGVSLNEQFF
TGTGCCACCAGTGGTCTAGCGGGAGTCTCGCTCAATGAGCAGTTCTTC
>TRBV29-1|TRBJ1-1|NA|NA
CSVHSGGRSPNTEAFF
TGCAGCGTTCATTCGGGCGGGCGGTCCCCGAACACTGAAGCTTTCTTT
>TRBV18|TRBJ2-3|many|TRBD2
CASSPLTSGTTDTQYF
TGTGCCAGCTCACCCCTGACTAGCGGGACCACAGATACGCAGTATTTT
>TRBV20-1|TRBJ1-1|few|TRBD1
CSASLVPGGSTEAFF
TGCAGTGCTAGTCTGGTCCCAGGGGGCAGCACTGAAGCTTTCTTT
>TRBV5-1|TRBJ2-7|NA|NA
CASRTTWGDEQYF
TGCGCCAGCAGAACAACCTGGGGGGACGAGCAGTACTTC
>TRBV20-1|TRBJ2-5|NA|TRBD2
CSAPPTSGESIQETQYF
TGCAGTGCCCCCCCAACTAGCGGGGAGTCGATCCAAGAGACCCAGTACTTC
>TRBV7-9|TRBJ2-6|NA|TRBD1
CASSQYRGLNVPGANVLTF
TGTGCCAGCAGCCAATACAGGGGGCTAAATGTCCCTGGGGCCAACGTCCTGACTTTC
>TRBV7-3|TRBJ2-2|NA|NA
CASSPPRGGELFF
TGTGCCAGCAGCCCTCCAAGAGGCGGGGAGCTGTTTTTT
>TRBV20-1|TRBJ2-7|many|TRBD2
CSAAPTSSSYEQYF
TGCAGTGCTGCCCCGACTAGCAGCTCCTACGAGCAGTACTTC
>TRBV7-2|TRBJ1-6|NA|NA
CASSLFSMGESPLHF
TGTGCCAGCAGCTTATTTTCCATGGGTGAGTCACCCCTCCACTTT
>TRBV20-1|TRBJ2-5|many|TRBD2
CSARGAGAYQETQYF
TGCAGTGCTAGGGGTGCGGGAGCGTACCAAGAGACCCAGTACTTC
>TRBV12-3/TRBV12-4|TRBJ1-4|NA|NA
CASSWDVANEKLFF
TGTGCCAGCAGTTGGGACGTAGCTAATGAAAAACTGTTTTTT
>TRBV3-1|TRBJ2-3|NA|NA
CASTQESLGNTDTQYF
TGTGCCAGCACCCAAGAAAGTCTAGGAAACACAGATACGCAGTATTTT
>TRBV7-2|TRBJ2-5|NA|TRBD2
CASSLGLAGWETQYF
TGTGCCAGCAGCTTAGGTCTAGCGGGATGGGAGACCCAGTACTTC
>TRBV11-2|TRBJ2-1|many|NA
CASSLNLPTDSYNEQFF
TGTGCCAGCAGCTTAAATTTGCCGACCGACTCCTACAATGAGCAGTTCTTC
>TRBV2|TRBJ2-3|many|NA
CASSEAYRVSTDTQYF
TGTGCCAGCAGTGAAGCCTACAGGGTTAGCACAGATACGCAGTATTTT
>TRBV5-5|TRBJ2-3|NA|TRBD2
CASSNLAGGITDTQYF
TGTGCCAGCAGCAACCTAGCGGGAGGCATAACAGATACGCAGTATTTT
>TRBV5-8|TRBJ2-3|many|NA
CASGSGGDTQYF
TGTGCCAGCGGGAGCGGTGGAGATACGCAGTATTTT
>TRBV7-9|TRBJ2-2|few|NA
CASIQNTGFYTGELFF
TGTGCCAGCATACAAAATACAGGGTTTTACACCGGGGAGCTGTTTTTT
>TRBV20-1|TRBJ2-7|many|NA
CSALKTASYEQYF
TGCAGTGCTCTCAAGACAGCCTCCTACGAGCAGTACTTC
>TRBV5-8|TRBJ1-4|many|TRBD1
CASSLGGQDSNEKLFF
TGTGCCAGCAGCCTGGGTGGACAGGATTCCAATGAAAAACTGTTTTTT
>TRBV28|TRBJ1-2|few|NA
CASSPRSGEDGYTF
TGTGCCAGCAGTCCCCGTTCTGGGGAGGATGGCTACACCTTC
>TRBV12-3/TRBV12-4|TRBJ1-5|many|NA
CASSFRIQGSNQPQHF
TGTGCCAGCAGTTTTCGGATTCAAGGCAGCAATCAGCCCCAGCATTTT
>TRBV9|TRBJ2-7|few|TRBD2
CASSVEPAGAYEQYF
TGTGCCAGCAGCGTAGAACCAGCGGGAGCGTACGAGCAGTACTTC
>TRBV15|TRBJ2-7|few|NA
CAASIARGTYEQYF
TGTGCCGCCAGCATTGCTCGCGGAACCTACGAGCAGTACTTC
>TRBV10-3|TRBJ2-7|NA|NA
CAIMRGASYEQYF
TGTGCCATCATGCGTGGTGCGTCCTACGAGCAGTACTTC
>TRBV18|TRBJ2-4|many|NA
CASSPRGSIAKNIQYF
TGTGCCAGCTCACCTCGGGGGAGTATAGCCAAAAACATTCAGTACTTC